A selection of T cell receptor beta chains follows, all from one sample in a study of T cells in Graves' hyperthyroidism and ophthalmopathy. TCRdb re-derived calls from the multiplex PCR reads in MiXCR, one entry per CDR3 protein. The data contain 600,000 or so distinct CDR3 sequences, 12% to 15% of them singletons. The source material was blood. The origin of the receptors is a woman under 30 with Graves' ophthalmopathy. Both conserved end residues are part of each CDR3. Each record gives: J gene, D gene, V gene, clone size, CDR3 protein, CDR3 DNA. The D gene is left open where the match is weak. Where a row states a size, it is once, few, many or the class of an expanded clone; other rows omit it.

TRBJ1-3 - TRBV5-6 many CASSSQGAGNTIYF TGTGCCAGCAGTTCACAGGGTGCTGGAAACACCATATATTTT
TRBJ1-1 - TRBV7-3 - CASSPGGARLRVNTEAFF TGTGCCAGCAGCCCCGGCGGGGCCAGACTTAGGGTGAACACTGAAGCTTTCTTT
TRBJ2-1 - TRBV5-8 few CASSSQTGTTPNWGLYNEQFF TGTGCCAGCAGCTCCCAAACCGGGACCACCCCAAATTGGGGCTTATACAATGAGCAGTTCTTC
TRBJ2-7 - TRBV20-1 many CSATYGGGAAYEQYF TGCAGTGCTACTTACGGAGGTGGGGCGGCCTACGAGCAGTACTTC
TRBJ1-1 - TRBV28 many CASSRTAEAFF TGTGCCAGCAGTAGGACGGCTGAAGCTTTCTTT
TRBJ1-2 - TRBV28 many CASRPIGRGEFYGYTF TGTGCCAGCAGACCTATCGGCAGGGGCGAATTCTATGGCTACACCTTC
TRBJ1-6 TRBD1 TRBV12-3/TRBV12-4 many CASSSRDRDHSPLHF TGTGCCAGCAGCTCCCGGGACAGGGATCACTCACCCCTCCACTTT
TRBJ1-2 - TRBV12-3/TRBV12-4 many CASSFIRVGYTF TGTGCCAGCAGTTTCATCCGGGTTGGCTACACCTTC
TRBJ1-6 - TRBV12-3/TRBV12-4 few CASSLGTTYNSPLHF TGTGCCAGCAGTTTAGGGACAACCTATAATTCACCCCTCCACTTT
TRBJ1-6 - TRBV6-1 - CASSPRGMSPLHF TGTGCCAGCAGTCCCCGGGGGATGTCACCCCTCCACTTT
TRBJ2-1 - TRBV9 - CASSVFIHNEQFF TGTGCCAGCAGCGTATTTATCCACAATGAGCAGTTCTTC
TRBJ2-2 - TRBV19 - CASTLQGSANTGELFF TGTGCCAGTACCTTGCAGGGCAGCGCGAACACCGGGGAGCTGTTTTTT
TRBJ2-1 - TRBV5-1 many CASSLEGSYNEQFF TGCGCCAGCAGCTTGGAGGGGTCCTACAATGAGCAGTTCTTC
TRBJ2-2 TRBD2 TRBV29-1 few CSVGSRGLAGATGELFF TGCAGCGTGGGGAGCAGGGGACTAGCGGGGGCCACCGGGGAGCTGTTTTTT
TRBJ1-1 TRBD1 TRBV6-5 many CASSYSISGGGDTEAFF TGTGCCAGCAGTTACTCAATCTCAGGGGGCGGGGACACTGAAGCTTTCTTT
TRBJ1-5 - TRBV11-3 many CASSFGEFLNQPQHF TGTGCCAGCAGCTTCGGAGAGTTTCTCAATCAGCCCCAGCATTTT
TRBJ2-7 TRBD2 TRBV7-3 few CASSSPTSGIHEQYF TGTGCCAGCAGCTCCCCGACTAGCGGGATACACGAGCAGTACTTC
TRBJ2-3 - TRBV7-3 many CASSHIGDTQYF TGTGCCAGCAGCCACATAGGGGATACGCAGTATTTT
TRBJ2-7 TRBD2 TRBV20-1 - CSARPTSGRIYEQYF TGCAGTGCTAGGCCTACTAGCGGGAGAATCTACGAGCAGTACTTC
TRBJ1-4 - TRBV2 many CASSRTSTNEKLFF TGTGCCAGCAGTAGGACCTCAACTAATGAAAAACTGTTTTTT
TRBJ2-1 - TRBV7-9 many CASSPGPPEHKQFF TGTGCCAGCAGCCCGGGACCGCCCGAACATAAGCAGTTCTTC
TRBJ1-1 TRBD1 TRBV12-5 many CASGLARDRGQALNTEAFF TGTGCTAGTGGTTTGGCTCGGGACAGGGGGCAAGCTTTGAACACTGAAGCTTTCTTT
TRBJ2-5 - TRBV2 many CASRNGNQETQYF TGTGCCAGCAGAAACGGGAACCAAGAGACCCAGTACTTC
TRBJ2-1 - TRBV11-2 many CASSPGYPGNEQFF TGTGCCAGCAGCCCCGGTTATCCGGGGAATGAGCAGTTCTTC
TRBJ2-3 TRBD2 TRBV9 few CASSVVGLAGNTQYF TGTGCCAGCAGCGTAGTGGGACTAGCTGGGAATACGCAGTATTTT
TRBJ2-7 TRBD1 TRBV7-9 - CASSLADRVYYEQYF TGTGCCAGCAGCTTAGCGGACAGGGTTTACTACGAGCAGTACTTC
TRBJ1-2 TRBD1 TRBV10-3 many CATSGQGLAGYTF TGTGCCACCTCGGGACAGGGTTTGGCTGGCTACACCTTC
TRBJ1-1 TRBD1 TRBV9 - CASSIHPDRAAEAFF TGTGCCAGCAGCATCCACCCGGACAGGGCGGCTGAAGCTTTCTTT
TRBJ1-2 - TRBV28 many CASSLTRHDYGYTF TGTGCCAGCAGCCTCACAAGACATGACTATGGCTACACCTTC
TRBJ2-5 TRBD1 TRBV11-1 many CASSLEDRAETQYF TGTGCCAGCAGCTTAGAGGACAGGGCAGAGACCCAGTACTTC
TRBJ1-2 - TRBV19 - CASSQTGHYGYTF TGTGCCAGTAGTCAGACAGGACACTATGGCTACACCTTC
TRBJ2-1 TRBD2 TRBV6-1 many CASTPPLSPGTIYNEQFF TGTGCCAGCACTCCCCCCCTCTCCCCCGGGACTATCTACAATGAGCAGTTCTTC
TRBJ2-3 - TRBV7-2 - CASSRKQRQSTDTQYF TGTGCCAGCAGCAGGAAACAGAGACAAAGCACAGATACGCAGTATTTT
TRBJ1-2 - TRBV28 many CASSRWGNGYTF TGTGCCAGCAGCCGGTGGGGGAACGGCTACACCTTC
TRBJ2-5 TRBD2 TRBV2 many CASSGVAGFGIQETQYF TGTGCCAGCAGTGGGGTAGCGGGGTTCGGGATACAAGAGACCCAGTACTTC
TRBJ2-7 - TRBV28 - CASSPGAQVYYEQYF TGTGCCAGCAGCCCAGGGGCACAGGTCTACTACGAGCAGTACTTC
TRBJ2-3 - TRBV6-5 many CASSYGVPTDTQYF TGTGCCAGCAGTTACGGGGTCCCCACAGATACGCAGTATTTT
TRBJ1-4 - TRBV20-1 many CSARDLRGGLTNEKLFF TGCAGTGCTAGAGATCTTAGAGGGGGGCTCACTAATGAAAAACTGTTTTTT
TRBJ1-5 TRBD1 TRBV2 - CASSVQGGQQNQPQHF TGTGCCAGCAGTGTACAGGGGGGGCAGCAGAATCAGCCCCAGCATTTT
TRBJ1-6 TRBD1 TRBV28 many CASKTGQGPSPLHF TGTGCCAGCAAAACCGGACAGGGTCCCTCACCCCTCCACTTT
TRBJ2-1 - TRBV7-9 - CASSLDLLRAVSYNEQFF TGTGCCAGCAGCTTAGATCTTTTGCGGGCCGTCTCCTACAATGAGCAGTTCTTC
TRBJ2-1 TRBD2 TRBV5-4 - CASSLDFGVAGENEQFF TGTGCCAGCAGCTTGGATTTCGGGGTAGCGGGAGAGAATGAGCAGTTCTTC
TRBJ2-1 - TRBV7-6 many CASSLPDYNEQFF TGTGCCAGCAGCTTACCCGATTACAATGAGCAGTTCTTC
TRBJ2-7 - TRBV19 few CASSIQGFGYEQYF TGTGCCAGTAGTATACAGGGTTTTGGCTACGAGCAGTACTTC
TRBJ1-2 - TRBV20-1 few CSARLSGAYGYTF TGCAGTGCTAGACTATCCGGGGCCTATGGCTACACCTTC
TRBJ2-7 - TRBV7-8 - CASSFPGTGHEQYF TGTGCCAGCAGCTTTCCCGGGACGGGCCACGAGCAGTACTTC
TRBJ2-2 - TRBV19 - CASSIALRSTGELFF TGTGCCAGTAGTATAGCTCTCCGGTCGACCGGGGAGCTGTTTTTT
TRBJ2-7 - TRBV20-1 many CSATLGGGLYEQYF TGCAGTGCTACCCTTGGGGGCGGACTCTACGAGCAGTACTTC
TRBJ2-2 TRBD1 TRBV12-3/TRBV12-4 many CASSLGSFIGTGEVGELFF TGTGCCAGCAGTTTGGGGTCCTTCATCGGGACAGGGGAAGTCGGGGAGCTGTTTTTT
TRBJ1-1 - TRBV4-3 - CASSQEGGLADRGILNTEAFF TGCGCCAGCAGCCAAGAGGGGGGCCTTGCGGACAGAGGTATTCTGAACACTGAAGCTTTCTTT
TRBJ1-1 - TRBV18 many CASSPGGRMNTEAFF TGTGCCAGCTCACCAGGGGGCAGGATGAACACTGAAGCTTTCTTT
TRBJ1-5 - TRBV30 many CAWSLGLGNQPQHF TGTGCCTGGAGTTTGGGTCTTGGCAATCAGCCCCAGCATTTT
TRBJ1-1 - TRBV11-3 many CASSQQEGTEAFF TGTGCCAGCAGCCAACAGGAGGGCACTGAAGCTTTCTTT
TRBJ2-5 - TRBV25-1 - CASSDSGARVYF TGTGCCAGCAGTGACTCAGGCGCCCGGGTGTACTTC
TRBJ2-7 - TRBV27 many CASSLGVTVIYEQYF TGTGCCAGCAGTTTAGGCGTGACAGTGATTTACGAGCAGTACTTC
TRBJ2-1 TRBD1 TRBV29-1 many CSVTTGSNAYNEQFF TGCAGCGTAACGACAGGGTCCAACGCTTACAATGAGCAGTTCTTC
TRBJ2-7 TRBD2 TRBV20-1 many CSALPSGVSYEQYF TGCAGTGCTTTACCTAGCGGGGTCTCCTACGAGCAGTACTTC
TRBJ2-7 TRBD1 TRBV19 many CASSRQGRVSESSYEQYF TGTGCCAGTAGCAGACAGGGAAGGGTCAGCGAGAGCTCCTACGAGCAGTACTTC